This T cell receptor (beta chain) came from a study of control samples from healthy donors and cancer patients. Produced via immunoSEQ multiplex PCR; TCRdb's table is partial and in-frame only. The sample has some 140,000 clones; less than 90% are singletons. CDR3 size: 14 residues. The V gene end was trimmed by 6 bases and the J gene end by 9 bases; junction bases not matched to a gene: 6. Germline assignment: CDR1 MNHEY and CDR2 SVGAGI. Input material: blood. The chain has TRBV6-5 and TRBJ1-6, with TRBD1 matching over 9 bases. This clonotype was obtained from a woman aged 25 to 39 in good health. The CDR3 is CASRNRGRISPLHF. CDR3 in DNA: TGTGCCAGCAGAAACAGGGGGCGCATTTCACCCCTCCACTTT.